This T cell receptor beta chain was captured by sequencing in a study of T cell responses to AZD1222 COVID-19 vaccine. Study-wide findings and caveats: Repertoires in all cases were sampled only once the peak T cell response had passed.

Using immunoSEQ multiplex PCR, the repertoire was profiled, and TCRdb retains in-frame clones only, with some absent. This table has 120,000 to 150,000 clones, around nine tenths appearing once. This clone was recorded only once. The antigen is unknown. Germline assignment: CDR1 MNHEY and CDR2 SVGEGT. The V gene lost 2 bases and the J gene lost 1 base, with 5 bases spanning the gap. The CDR3 contains 13 residues. The sequence derives from an adult who received the AZD1222 COVID-19 vaccine. The source was peripheral blood, collected 28 days after the second AZD1222 dose. The chain has TRBV6-2 or TRBV6-3 and TRBJ2-5; D unclear. CDR3 residues: CASSYPSQETQYF. The CDR3, as DNA: TGTGCCAGCAGTTACCCCTCCCAAGAGACCCAGTACTTC.